These 11 T cell receptor beta chains came from one sample sequenced in a study of siplizumab effects on memory and regulatory T cells. Profiled with immunoSEQ multiplex PCR; TCRdb holds only in-frame clones, not every one. The sample contains 85,000 to 130,000 clones, 94% of which appear only once. The source material was Tregs sorted from blood. The receptors here all came from a human donor in good health.

The sample holds one count of this clone. V usage is TRBV28 and J usage is TRBJ2-6; D is uncertain. V was trimmed by 3 bases and J by 1 base, leaving 7 bases between them. Germline V lookup: CDR1 MDHEN, CDR2 SYDVKM. This CDR3 is built from 15 residues. Here the CDR3 reads CASSFMGSGANVLTF. CDR3 DNA: TGTGCCAGCAGTTTTATGGGATCTGGGGCCAACGTCCTGACTTTC. Supplemented by reference TRBV28 and TRBJ2-6, the full variable domain reads DVKVTQSSRYLVKRTGEKVFLECVQDMDHENMFWYRQDPGLGLRLIYFSYDVKMKEKGDIPEGYSVSREKKERFSLILESASTNQTSMYLCASSFMGSGANVLTFGAGSRLTVL.

V and J are TRBV7-8 and TRBJ1-3; tentative D call: TRBD1 (5 bases). Trimming stripped 4 bases from V and 0 bases from J, with 10 bases between. CDR3 size: 15 residues. Germline CDR1 reads SGHVS; CDR2 reads FQNEAQ. CDR3 loop: CASSSRGSSGNTIYF. In DNA, the CDR3 is TGTGCCAGCAGCTCAAGGGGAAGCTCTGGAAACACCATATATTTT.

The rearrangement joins TRBV5-4 to TRBJ1-6; 8 positions match TRBD1. This CDR3 comprises 17 residues. Losses at the gene ends were 6 bases for V and 6 bases for J; bases not matched to a gene: 14. CDR1 is SGHNT and CDR2 is YYREEE in the germline V gene (reference sequence). For the CDR3, the DNA is TGTGCCAGCACTGAACGATCCGGGACAGGCCTTAATTCACCCCTCCACTTT. This translates into CASTERSGTGLNSPLHF. The variable domain in full, with the rest retrieved from reference TRBV5-4 and TRBJ1-6, is ETGVTQSPTHLIKTRGQQVTLRCSSQSGHNTVSWYQQALGQGPQFIFQYYREEENGRGNFPPRFSGLQFPNYSSELNVNALELDDSALYLCASTERSGTGLNSPLHFGNGTRLTVT.

This chain connects TRBV5-4 to TRBJ2-4, with D hard to call. V shed 4 bases and J shed 0 bases, with 11 bases lying between them. This CDR3 is built from 15 residues. Germline V gene sequence: CDR1 SGHNT, CDR2 YYREEE (reference sequence). The CDR3 sequence is CASSPNRIAKNIQYF. The CDR3 bases are TGTGCCAGCAGCCCCAACCGCATAGCCAAAAACATTCAGTACTTC.

This sequence joins TRBV29-1 and TRBJ1-2; 10 nucleotides agree with TRBD1. V lost 7 bases, J lost 5 bases, and 10 bases stayed unmatched. Looked up from germline, CDR1 is SQVTM and CDR2 is ANQGSEA. The CDR3 totals 14 residues. The CDR3: CSANARDRGYGYTF. In DNA, the CDR3 is TGCAGCGCTAACGCCCGGGACAGGGGATATGGCTACACCTTC.

This chain uses TRBV9 with TRBJ2-1, with D perhaps matching TRBD2 (5 bases). This CDR3 region has 14 residues. In germline, CDR1 is SGDLS, CDR2 YYNGEE. Deletions cut 3 bases from V and 6 bases from J, with 13 bases between. CDR3 amino acids: CASSDRLPGNEQFF. The CDR3 bases are TGTGCCAGCAGCGATCGACTACCTGGCAATGAGCAGTTCTTC.

V gene TRBV19 combines with J gene TRBJ1-1; 7 nucleotides align to TRBD1. The CDR3 runs to 16 residues. Germline CDR1 LNHDA, CDR2 SQIVND (reference sequence). V lost 3 bases and J lost 6; bases outside the gene matches: 13. CDR3 nucleotides: TGTGCCAGTAGTATTGGTATGCTAGTTGGGACAGCTGAAGCTTTCTTT. Its protein is CASSIGMLVGTAEAFF. Supplemented by reference TRBV19 and TRBJ1-1, the full variable domain reads DGGITQSPKYLFRKEGQNVTLSCEQNLNHDAMYWYRQDPGQGLRLIYYSQIVNDFQKGDIAEGYSVSREKKESFPLTVTSAQKNPTAFYLCASSIGMLVGTAEAFFGQGTRLTVV.

This rearrangement joins TRBV5-6 to TRBJ1-1, with D perhaps matching TRBD1 (6 bases). Germline V lookup: CDR1 SGHDT, CDR2 YYEEEE. V gave up 3 bases and J gave up 5 bases, with 20 bases separating them. This CDR3 has 16 amino acids. The CDR3 DNA reads as TGTGCCAGCAGCTCGGTGGGGTGGGGGCCCCAAACTGAAGCTTTCTTT. Its protein product is CASSSVGWGPQTEAFF.

This chain joins TRBV6-1 and TRBJ1-5; the D gene is possibly TRBD1 (5 bases). Germline V gives CDR1 MNHNS, CDR2 SASEGT. The CDR3 runs 15 residues. With 7 bases removed from V and 2 bases from J, the gap between germline ends came to 15 bases. The CDR3 loop is CASTGGSIGNQPQHF. As DNA, the CDR3 is TGTGCCAGCACCGGGGGGAGTATCGGCAATCAGCCCCAGCATTTT.

The chain links TRBV28 to TRBJ2-5; perhaps D is TRBD1 or TRBD2 (5 bases each). This CDR3 is built from 15 residues. Germline CDR1 reads MDHEN; CDR2 reads SYDVKM. With 3 bases removed from V and 5 bases from J, the gap between germline ends came to 16 bases. The CDR3, as DNA: TGTGCCAGCAGTTTTAGGCAGGGACGTCGGGAGACCCAGTACTTC. Translating it yields CASSFRQGRRETQYF.

The gene calls are TRBV21-1 and TRBJ2-2; the table gives TRBD1 as D, unverified against the DNA. TRBV21-1 is labeled a pseudogene. This CDR3 is 19 amino acids long. The CDR3, as DNA: TGTGCCAGCAGCAAAAGGCAAAAACAGGTTATCTCGGACACCGGGGAGCTGTTTTTT. It codes for CASSKRQKQVISDTGELFF.